These T cell receptor beta chains were read from a single sample in a study of T cell responses to AZD1222 COVID-19 vaccine. Sequencing was performed with immunoSEQ multiplex PCR; in TCRdb, only in-frame clones are kept and a portion is missing. The sample yields over 150,000 clones, roughly 93% seen once. The sequencing here drew on peripheral blood, taken 28 days after the second dose of the MenACWY control vaccine. The receptor source for this set is an adult who received the MenACWY meningococcal vaccine as a control. Each CDR3 is given with its conserved first and last residue. The D gene is left open where the match is weak. Not all rows give a size; the values are once, few, many and, for expanded clones, a class.

d_call clone_size j_call v_call cdr3_aa cdr3_nt
NA NA TRBJ1-2 TRBV29-1 CSVEAISLRDYGYTF TGCAGCGTTGAAGCAATTTCATTGAGGGACTATGGCTACACCTTC
NA NA TRBJ1-2 TRBV6-1 CASSPQAGPYGYTF TGTGCCAGCAGTCCCCAGGCAGGGCCCTATGGCTACACCTTC
TRBD2 NA TRBJ2-5 TRBV25-1 CASRAPWASGDATQYF TGTGCCAGCAGGGCCCCGTGGGCTAGCGGGGACGCGACCCAGTACTTC
NA NA TRBJ2-6 TRBV19 CASSISQAGANVLTF TGTGCCAGTAGTATATCACAAGCTGGGGCCAACGTCCTGACTTTC
TRBD1 once TRBJ1-3 TRBV2 CASGNRGSPGNTIYF TGTGCCAGCGGAAACAGGGGCTCACCTGGAAACACCATATATTTT
NA NA TRBJ1-5 TRBV6-5 CASRPGRDQPQHF TGTGCCAGCAGGCCGGGCAGGGATCAGCCCCAGCATTTT
TRBD1 NA TRBJ1-5 TRBV9 CASSDGQGNQPQHF TGTGCCAGCAGCGACGGACAGGGCAATCAGCCCCAGCATTTT
NA NA TRBJ1-5 TRBV7-2 CASSLGSGSNQPQHF TGTGCCAGCAGCTTAGGTTCGGGAAGCAATCAGCCCCAGCATTTT
NA NA TRBJ1-4 TRBV19 CASSFNRPPSNEKLFF TGTGCCAGTAGTTTCAACAGGCCACCCTCCAATGAAAAACTGTTTTTT
NA NA TRBJ2-1 TRBV10-3 CAISDIEVNEQFF TGTGCCATCAGTGACATAGAAGTCAATGAGCAGTTCTTC
TRBD1 NA TRBJ2-4 TRBV7-9 CASSSTDRRKNIQYF TGTGCCAGCAGCTCCACGGACAGGCGAAAAAACATTCAGTACTTC
TRBD1 NA TRBJ1-2 TRBV7-9 CASSFSTGGYGYTF TGTGCCAGCAGCTTCTCGACAGGGGGCTATGGCTACACCTTC
NA NA TRBJ1-5 TRBV12-3/TRBV12-4 CASKISNQPQHF TGTGCCAGCAAGATTAGCAATCAGCCCCAGCATTTT
NA NA TRBJ1-1 TRBV4-2 CASSQDPVLMNTEAFF TGTGCCAGCAGCCAAGACCCAGTCCTGATGAACACTGAAGCTTTCTTT
NA NA TRBJ1-2 TRBV9 CASSVKPLPGEEYGYTF TGTGCCAGCAGCGTAAAACCCCTCCCAGGGGAGGAGTATGGCTACACCTTC